These 14 T cell receptor beta chains share one sample of origin, sequenced in a study of shared clonotypes between healthy human individuals. Clones were read by immunoSEQ multiplex PCR, and TCRdb kept only the in-frame ones, dropping some. There are some 2,000,000 clones in the sample; roughly 96% occur only once, and 0.1% to 0.15% lies in the top ten. The sample comprised naive CD4+ T cells sorted from blood. Subset of the sample: CD45RA+ positively selected. The origin of the receptors is a man aged 18 to 29 in good health.

Of note for this clone: Other DNA sequences in this specimen translate into the identical CDR3. V is TRBV18 and J is TRBJ1-2; TRBD1 aligns across 10 bases. There are 15 residues in the CDR3. Germline CDR1 KGHSH, CDR2 LQKENI. J was trimmed by 4 bases and V by 0 bases; bases with no gene match: 2. Here the CDR3 reads CASSPPRTGGYGYTF. CDR3 nucleotide sequence: TGTGCCAGCTCACCACCCAGGACAGGGGGCTATGGCTACACCTTC.

The chain links TRBV4-3 to TRBJ2-2; D is unresolved. The ends were cut back, 0 bases at V and 3 bases at J, with 8 bases in the middle. Germline V gene data show CDR1 as LGHNA and CDR2 as YSLEER. CDR3 length equals 15 residues. CDR3 in amino acids: CASSQEEEHTGELFF. CDR3 in DNA: TGCGCCAGCAGCCAAGAAGAGGAGCACACCGGGGAGCTGTTTTTT.

The chain joins TRBV5-4 to TRBJ2-7; D might be TRBD1 or TRBD2, each matching 6 bases. V lost 0 bases to trimming and J lost 1 base, with 17 bases between them. The length of the CDR3 is 17 residues. Germline V gene lookup returns CDR1 SGHNT and CDR2 YYREEE (reference sequence). Here the CDR3 DNA reads TGTGCCAGCAGCTTGGCTATTGGGGGGCCCCTTTCCTACGAGCAGTACTTC. Its translation: CASSLAIGGPLSYEQYF.

In nucleotides, the CDR3 is TGTGCCAGCAGCGTATCGGGACAGTATAATTCACCCCTCCACTTT. It translates to CASSVSGQYNSPLHF. This sequence joins TRBV9 and TRBJ1-6; 7 bases map to TRBD1. V lost 1 base and J lost 4; bases outside the gene matches: 2. The CDR3 is 15 amino acids. CDR1 is SGDLS and CDR2 is YYNGEE in the germline V gene. The full variable domain, its missing parts supplied by reference TRBV9 and TRBJ1-6, is DSGVTQTPKHLITATGQRVTLRCSPRSGDLSVYWYQQSLDQGLQFLIQYYNGEERAKGNILERFSAQQFPDLHSELNLSSLELGDSALYFCASSVSGQYNSPLHFGNGTRLTVT.

This sequence joins TRBV6-1 and TRBJ1-6; D is undetermined. V lost 7 bases and J lost 0, with 10 bases in between. The CDR3 runs to 15 residues. Germline-derived CDR1 and CDR2 are MNHNS and SASEGT. The DNA for the CDR3 is TGTGCCAGCACGAAGGATAACTCCTATAATTCACCCCTCCACTTT. Amino acids: CASTKDNSYNSPLHF.

The J gene is TRBJ1-5, the V gene TRBV29-1; 10 nucleotides agree with TRBD1. With V trimmed by 6 bases and J by 2 bases, 7 bases remained unmatched. CDR3 size: 15 residues. CDR1 and CDR2 (germline): SQVTM, ANQGSEA. The CDR3 nucleotides are TGCAGCGTAGCCTTCGGGACAGGGGGCAATCAGCCCCAGCATTTT. It yields the protein CSVAFGTGGNQPQHF.

This sequence joins TRBV18 and TRBJ2-5; D is ambiguous. Per germline, CDR1 KGHSH and CDR2 LQKENI. This CDR3 has 11 amino acids. Trimming shortened V by 6 bases and J by 5 bases, and 7 bases separated the two germline ends. As DNA, the CDR3 is TGTGCCAGCTCCGACGTGGAGACCCAGTACTTC. This encodes CASSDVETQYF. Variable domain in full (rest from reference TRBV18 and TRBJ2-5): NAGVMQNPRHLVRRRGQEARLRCSPMKGHSHVYWYRQLPEEGLKFMVYLQKENIIDESGMPKERFSAEFPKEGPSILRIQQVVRGDSAAYFCASSDVETQYFGPGTRLLVL.

A note on this clone: Compared with germline, one end of the junction differs, possibly owing to a read error. The chain carries TRBV7-7 and TRBJ2-5; the match to TRBD1 covers 8 bases. CDR3 length: 16 amino acids. Per the germline V gene, CDR1 is SSHAT and CDR2 is FNYEAQ (reference sequence). CDR3 DNA sequence: TGTGCTAGCAGCTCATCAATGGGCAGGGGGCTAGAGACCCAGTACTTC. It translates to CASSSSMGRGLETQYF.

The genes are TRBV6-6 and TRBJ2-2; D is unresolved. Germline V gene sequence: CDR1 MNHNY, CDR2 SVGAGI (reference sequence). There are 12 residues in the CDR3. The ends were cut back, 6 bases at V and 1 base at J, with 3 bases in the middle. The CDR3 reads CASSRNTGELFF. CDR3 DNA sequence: TGTGCCAGCAGCCGGAACACCGGGGAGCTGTTTTTT.

The chain links TRBV7-8 to TRBJ1-4, with D uncertain. V was pared by 6 bases and J by 5 bases, with 16 bases between. Germline loops: CDR1 SGHVS, CDR2 FQNEAQ. This CDR3 has 15 residues. CDR3 amino acids: CASRLPGQQNEKLFF. CDR3 sequence (DNA): TGTGCCAGCAGGTTACCGGGCCAGCAAAATGAAAAACTGTTTTTT.

The chain employs TRBV11-3 and TRBJ2-5; 7 positions agree with TRBD1. Germline CDR1 is SGHNT and CDR2 is YENEEA. This CDR3 has 13 residues. V lost 5 bases, J lost 3 bases, and 3 bases stayed unmatched. The CDR3 sequence: CASSPRGKETQYF. The CDR3 DNA follows: TGTGCCAGCAGCCCCAGGGGGAAAGAGACCCAGTACTTC.

A remark on this clone: Other nucleotide sequences in the sample specify the same CDR3. The rearrangement uses TRBV6-1 and TRBJ1-5; D possibly corresponds to TRBD1 (5 bases). The CDR3 is 13 amino acids. Germline loops: CDR1 MNHNS, CDR2 SASEGT. The V end was cut by 6 bases, the J end by 6 bases, with 12 bases between. For the CDR3, the DNA is TGTGCCAGCAGCACCACTGGGGGTCAGCCCCAGCATTTT. Translated: CASSTTGGQPQHF.

This clone was observed a single time. This chain uses TRBV11-2 with TRBJ2-3; no clear D. CDR1 is SGHAT, CDR2 FQNNGV, per germline. CDR3 length equals 12 residues. Trimming cost V 5 bases and J 4 bases, with 7 bases left between them. The CDR3 spells CASSPDADTQYF. CDR3 bases: TGTGCCAGCAGCCCGGACGCAGATACGCAGTATTTT.

This chain joins TRBV14 and TRBJ1-6; no reliable D call. This CDR3 region has 17 residues. CDR1 SGHDN and CDR2 FVKESK come from the germline V gene. The V end lost 4 bases, the J end lost 5 bases, and 18 bases lay between the germline ends. As DNA, the CDR3 is TGTGCCAGCAGCCCCAGTGCGGGGTTAAGGGATAATTCACCCCTCCACTTT. It is translated as CASSPSAGLRDNSPLHF.